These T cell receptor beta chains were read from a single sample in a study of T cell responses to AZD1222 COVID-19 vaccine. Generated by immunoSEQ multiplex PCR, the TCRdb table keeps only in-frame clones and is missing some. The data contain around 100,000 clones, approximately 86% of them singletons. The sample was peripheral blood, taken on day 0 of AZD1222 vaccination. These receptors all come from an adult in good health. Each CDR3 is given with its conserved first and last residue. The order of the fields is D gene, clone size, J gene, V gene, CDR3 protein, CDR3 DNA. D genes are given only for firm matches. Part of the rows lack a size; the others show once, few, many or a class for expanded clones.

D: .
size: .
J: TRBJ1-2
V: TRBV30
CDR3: CAWSVLADGYTF
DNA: TGTGCCTGGAGTGTATTAGCCGATGGCTACACCTTC

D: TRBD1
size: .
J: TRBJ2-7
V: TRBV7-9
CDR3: CASSSEFGTGDSYEQYF
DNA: TGTGCCAGCAGCTCCGAATTTGGGACAGGGGATTCCTACGAGCAGTACTTC

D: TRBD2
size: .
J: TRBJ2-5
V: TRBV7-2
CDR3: CASRTSGGQETQYF
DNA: TGTGCCAGCAGAACCAGCGGGGGCCAAGAGACCCAGTACTTC

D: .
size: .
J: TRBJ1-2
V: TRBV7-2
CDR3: CASSLVLHVGYTF
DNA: TGTGCCAGCAGCTTAGTACTCCATGTTGGCTACACCTTC

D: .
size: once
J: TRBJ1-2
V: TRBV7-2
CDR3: CASSAFGGGDYGYTF
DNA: TGTGCCAGCAGCGCCTTTGGGGGCGGAGACTATGGCTACACCTTC

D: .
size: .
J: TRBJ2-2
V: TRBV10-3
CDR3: CAISYDLRTATTNTGELFF
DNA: TGTGCCATCAGCTACGACTTGCGGACAGCTACCACGAACACCGGGGAGCTGTTTTTT

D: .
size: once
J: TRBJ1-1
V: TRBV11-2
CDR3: CASSPRGPLGAFF
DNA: TGTGCCAGCAGCCCCAGGGGACCCCTCGGAGCTTTCTTT

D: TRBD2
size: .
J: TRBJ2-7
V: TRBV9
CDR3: CASSPRIAGDYEQYF
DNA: TGTGCCAGCAGCCCCCGCATAGCGGGGGACTACGAGCAGTACTTC

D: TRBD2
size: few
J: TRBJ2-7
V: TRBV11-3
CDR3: CASSSYTSGRGSSYEQYF
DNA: TGTGCCAGCAGCTCGTACACTAGCGGGAGAGGAAGCTCCTACGAGCAGTACTTC

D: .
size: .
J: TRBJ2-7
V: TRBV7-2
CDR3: CASSFIKGSSYEQYF
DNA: TGTGCCAGCAGCTTTATCAAGGGATCCTCCTACGAGCAGTACTTC

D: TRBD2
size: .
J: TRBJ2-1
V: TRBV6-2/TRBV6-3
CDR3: CASSSRTSGGNEQFF
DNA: TGTGCCAGCAGTTCACGGACTAGCGGGGGAAATGAGCAGTTCTTC

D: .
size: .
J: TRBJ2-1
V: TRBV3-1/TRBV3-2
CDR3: CASSPRQDNEQFF
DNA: TGTGCCAGCAGCCCACGGCAGGACAATGAGCAGTTCTTC

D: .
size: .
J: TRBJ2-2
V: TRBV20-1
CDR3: CSASGIPGELFF
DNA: TGCAGTGCTAGTGGAATTCCCGGGGAGCTGTTTTTT

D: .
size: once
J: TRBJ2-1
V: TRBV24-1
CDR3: CATSARTWSSYNEQFF
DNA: TGTGCCACCAGTGCGAGAACTTGGAGCTCCTACAATGAGCAGTTCTTC

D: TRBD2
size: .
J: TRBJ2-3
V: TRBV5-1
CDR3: CASRQDSSGSPGDF
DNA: TGCGCCAGCAGACAGGATTCTAGCGGTTCCCCGGGGGATTTT

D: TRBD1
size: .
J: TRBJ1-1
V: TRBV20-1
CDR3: CSASRGRGTNTEAFF
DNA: TGCAGTGCTAGTAGGGGGCGAGGGACGAACACTGAAGCTTTCTTT

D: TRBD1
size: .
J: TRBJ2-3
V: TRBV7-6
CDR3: CASSLGTGGGTDTQYF
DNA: TGTGCCAGCAGCTTAGGGACAGGGGGCGGAACAGATACGCAGTATTTT

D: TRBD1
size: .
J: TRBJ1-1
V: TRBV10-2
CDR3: CASSEPGQGNTEAFF
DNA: TGCGCCAGCAGTGAACCGGGACAGGGGAACACTGAAGCTTTCTTT

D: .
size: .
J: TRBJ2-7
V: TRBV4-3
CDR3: CASSHTGTTYEQYF
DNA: TGCGCCAGCAGCCACACCGGGACCACCTACGAGCAGTACTTC

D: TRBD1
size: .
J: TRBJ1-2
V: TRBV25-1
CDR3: CASSERGLGGYTF
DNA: TGTGCCAGCAGTGAAAGGGGGCTGGGTGGCTACACCTTC

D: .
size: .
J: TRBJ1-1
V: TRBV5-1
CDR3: CASSLLYRDDTEAFF
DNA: TGCGCCAGCAGCTTGCTTTACAGGGACGACACTGAAGCTTTCTTT

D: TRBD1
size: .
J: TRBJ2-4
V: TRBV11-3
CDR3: CASSPGQEIAKNIQYF
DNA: TGTGCCAGCAGCCCGGGACAGGAAATAGCCAAAAACATTCAGTACTTC

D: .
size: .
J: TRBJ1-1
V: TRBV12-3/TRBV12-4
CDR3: CASSTGLNTEAFF
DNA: TGTGCCAGCAGTACGGGGCTGAACACTGAAGCTTTCTTT

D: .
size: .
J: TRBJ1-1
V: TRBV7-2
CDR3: CASSLRTDYRRRNTEAFF
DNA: TGTGCCAGCAGCCTTCGGACAGATTACAGACGACGGAACACTGAAGCTTTCTTT

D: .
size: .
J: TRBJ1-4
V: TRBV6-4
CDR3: CASRGGREGDEKLFF
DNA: TGTGCCAGCAGGGGGGGAAGGGAGGGAGATGAAAAACTGTTTTTT

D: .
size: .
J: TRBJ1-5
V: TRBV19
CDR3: CASNNSPYSNQPQHF
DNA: TGTGCCAGTAACAACAGTCCTTATAGCAATCAGCCCCAGCATTTT

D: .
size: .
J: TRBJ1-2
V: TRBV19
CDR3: CASSIGAGANYGYTF
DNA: TGTGCCAGTAGTATAGGGGCCGGGGCGAACTATGGCTACACCTTC

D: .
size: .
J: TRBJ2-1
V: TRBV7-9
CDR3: CASSLGDRHNEQFF
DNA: TGTGCCAGCAGCTTAGGTGACAGACACAATGAGCAGTTCTTC

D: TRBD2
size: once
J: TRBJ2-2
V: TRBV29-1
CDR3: CSVEAGANTGELFF
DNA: TGCAGCGTTGAGGCGGGAGCGAACACCGGGGAGCTGTTTTTT

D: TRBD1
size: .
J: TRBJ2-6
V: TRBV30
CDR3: CAGQGKTSGANVLTF
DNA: TGTGCCGGACAGGGAAAGACCTCTGGGGCCAACGTCCTGACTTTC

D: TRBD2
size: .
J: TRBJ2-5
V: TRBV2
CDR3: CASRDGLARGETQYF
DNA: TGTGCCAGCAGGGACGGACTAGCTAGAGGCGAGACCCAGTACTTC

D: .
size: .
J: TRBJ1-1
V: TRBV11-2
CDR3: CASSLTGSPEAFF
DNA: TGTGCCAGCAGCTTAACAGGGTCCCCTGAAGCTTTCTTT

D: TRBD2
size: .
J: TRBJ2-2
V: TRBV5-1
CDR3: CASSLGLAGATTGELFF
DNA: TGCGCCAGCAGCTTGGGACTAGCGGGGGCCACCACCGGGGAGCTGTTTTTT

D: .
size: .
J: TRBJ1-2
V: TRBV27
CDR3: CASSLVSGYGYTF
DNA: TGTGCCAGCAGTTTAGTATCGGGGTATGGCTACACCTTC

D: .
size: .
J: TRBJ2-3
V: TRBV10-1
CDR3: CASSVSGADTQYF
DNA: TGCGCCAGCAGTGTATCCGGAGCAGATACGCAGTATTTT

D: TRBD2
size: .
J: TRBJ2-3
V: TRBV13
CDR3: CASSLKREGRDTQYF
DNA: TGTGCCAGCAGTCTTAAGCGGGAGGGAAGAGATACGCAGTATTTT

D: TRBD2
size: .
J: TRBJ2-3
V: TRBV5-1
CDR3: CASRPGLVTDTQYF
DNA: TGCGCCAGCAGACCGGGACTAGTGACAGATACGCAGTATTTT

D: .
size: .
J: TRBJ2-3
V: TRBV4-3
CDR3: CASSHNLGGTDTQYF
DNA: TGCGCCAGCAGCCACAACCTTGGGGGCACAGATACGCAGTATTTT

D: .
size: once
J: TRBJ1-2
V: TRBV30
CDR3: CAWVSEGADYGYTF
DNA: TGTGCCTGGGTCTCGGAGGGCGCGGACTATGGCTACACCTTC

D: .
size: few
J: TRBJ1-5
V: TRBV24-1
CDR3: CATSDFPTGGQPQHF
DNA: TGTGCCACCAGTGATTTTCCGACAGGAGGTCAGCCCCAGCATTTT

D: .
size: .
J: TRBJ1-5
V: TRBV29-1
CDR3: CSVQEAGNQPQHF
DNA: TGCAGCGTTCAAGAGGCGGGTAATCAGCCCCAGCATTTT

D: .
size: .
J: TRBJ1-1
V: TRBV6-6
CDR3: CASSYLGNTEAFF
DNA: TGTGCCAGCAGTTACCTTGGGAACACTGAAGCTTTCTTT

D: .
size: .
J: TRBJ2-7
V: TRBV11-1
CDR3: CASSAYEQYF
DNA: TGTGCCAGCAGCGCCTACGAGCAGTACTTC

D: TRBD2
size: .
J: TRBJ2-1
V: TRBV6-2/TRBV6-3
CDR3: CASSLPSGRAIPYNEQFF
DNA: TGTGCCAGCAGTCTACCTAGCGGGAGGGCCATCCCCTACAATGAGCAGTTCTTC

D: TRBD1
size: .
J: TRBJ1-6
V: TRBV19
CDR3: CASSTTHRGLDNSPLHF
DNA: TGTGCCAGTAGTACGACCCACAGGGGGCTTGATAATTCACCCCTCCACTTT

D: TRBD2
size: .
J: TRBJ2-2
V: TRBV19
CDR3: CASSALAGGNTGELFF
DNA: TGTGCCAGTAGTGCACTAGCGGGGGGAAACACCGGGGAGCTGTTTTTT

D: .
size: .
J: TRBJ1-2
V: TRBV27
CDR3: CASSLIQGWVFGYTF
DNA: TGTGCCAGCAGTTTAATCCAGGGTTGGGTCTTTGGCTACACCTTC

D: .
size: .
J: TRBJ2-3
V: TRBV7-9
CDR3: CASSPQGTDTQYF
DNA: TGTGCCAGCAGCCCTCAAGGGACAGATACGCAGTATTTT

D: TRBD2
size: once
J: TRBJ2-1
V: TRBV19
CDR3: CASSTGTSGTEPFF
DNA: TGTGCCAGTAGTACCGGGACTAGCGGGACTGAACCGTTCTTC

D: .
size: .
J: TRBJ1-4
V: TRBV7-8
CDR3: CASSLHPGNEKLFF
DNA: TGTGCCAGCAGCTTGCACCCGGGAAACGAAAAACTGTTTTTT

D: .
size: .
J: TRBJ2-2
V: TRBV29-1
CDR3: CSVGPRGAYTGELFF
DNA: TGCAGCGTTGGCCCCCGAGGAGCCTACACCGGGGAGCTGTTTTTT